There are many counts of the clone carrying this TCR beta chain. This entry belongs to a study of identical twins. This CDR3 spans 15 amino acids. Trimming shortened V by 5 bases and J by 3 bases, and 16 bases separated the two germline ends. The germline V gene has CDR1 SQVTM and CDR2 ANQGSEA. TCRdb re-called the 5' RACE reads through MiXCR, storing one row per CDR3 protein. The table records some 1,600,000 distinct CDR3 sequences, roughly a third of them present only once. The sequenced material came from cord blood. The chain employs TRBV29-1 and TRBJ1-4, with D tentatively TRBD1 (5 bases). This sequence originates from a newborn girl in good health. The CDR3 spells CSVFGGPRANEKLFF. In DNA, the CDR3 is TGCAGCGTTTTTGGCGGGCCCAGGGCTAATGAAAAACTGTTTTTT.